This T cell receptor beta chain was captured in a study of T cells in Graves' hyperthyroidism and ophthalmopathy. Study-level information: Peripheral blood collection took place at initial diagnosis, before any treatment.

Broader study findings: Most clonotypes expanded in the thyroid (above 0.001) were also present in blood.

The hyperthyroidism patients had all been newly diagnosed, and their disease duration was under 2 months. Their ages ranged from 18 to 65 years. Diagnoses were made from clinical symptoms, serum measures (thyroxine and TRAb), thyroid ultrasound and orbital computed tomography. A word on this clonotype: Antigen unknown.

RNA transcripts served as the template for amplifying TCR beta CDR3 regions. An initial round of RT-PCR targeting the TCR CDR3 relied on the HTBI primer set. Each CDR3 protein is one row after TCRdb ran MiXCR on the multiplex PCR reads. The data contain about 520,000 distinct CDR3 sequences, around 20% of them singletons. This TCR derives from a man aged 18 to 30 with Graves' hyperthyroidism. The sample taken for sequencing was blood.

CDR3 DNA sequence: TGTGCCACCAGCAGGCGACAGGGAAAGGTTTACGAGCAGTACTTC. Residues: CATSRRQGKVYEQYF. The rearrangement links TRBV15 to TRBJ2-7; 7 bases are a match to TRBD1. The germline V gene has CDR1 LNHNV and CDR2 YYDKDF (reference sequence). The V segment lost 3 bases and the J segment 4 bases; nucleotides outside the gene matches: 9. The CDR3 has 15 residues. The entire variable domain, with the rest obtained from reference TRBV15 and TRBJ2-7, is as follows: DAMVIQNPRYQVTQFGKPVTLSCSQTLNHNVMYWYQQKSSQAPKLLFHYYDKDFNNEADTPDNFQSRRPNTSFCFLDIRSPGLGDTAMYLCATSRRQGKVYEQYFGPGTRLTVT.